The source of this T cell receptor (beta chain) is a study of OX40 agonist ivuxolimab in advanced cancers. About the study as a whole: The costimulatory receptor OX40 (CD134) was targeted by ivuxolimab, a fully human IgG2 agonistic monoclonal antibody. Intravenous ivuxolimab was administered to patients every 2 weeks at six dose levels: 0.01, 0.1, 0.3, 1.5, 3 and 10 mg/kg. Among the roughly 50 dose-escalation patients, some 20 had hepatocellular carcinoma, approximately 15 melanoma, 9 renal cell carcinoma and 9 head and neck cancer. In the dose-escalation cohort, roughly four fifths of patients were male, and the mean age was around 60 years, with a range of about 23 to 85. Prior anti-PD-1, anti-PD-L1 or anti-CTLA-4 therapy was permitted, and 30% to 50% of dose-escalation patients had received checkpoint inhibitors. Three dose-escalation patients achieved partial responses, one with hepatocellular carcinoma and two with cutaneous melanoma. Peripheral TCRbeta sequencing aimed to test whether ivuxolimab altered TCR sequence diversity and caused clonal T-cell expansion. The monotherapy dose-escalation portion (N ≈ 57 patients) of the phase I ivuxolimab trial is reported in the paper.

V is clipped by 3 bases and J by 5 bases, and the sequence between their germline boundaries is 12 bases long. There are 13 amino acids in the CDR3, from cysteine to phenylalanine inclusive. The only DNA kept is the CDR3, 39 bases in frame from the first base. Looking up the germline V gene yields CDR1 SGDLS and CDR2 YYNGEE. To sequence the TCRbeta CDR3 region, genomic DNA was isolated from the sorted cells. TCRbeta CDR3 regions were sequenced using the immunoSEQ Assay. TCRdb took this table from immuneACCESS and kept in-frame rearrangements with V and J called. Such tables lack part of the clones; where checked against another copy, unresolved V genes explain under half of the gap, and the rest is unexplained. The sample has tens of thousands of clones on record, approximately 80% of them singletons. The top ten hold under 7% of the sample. About this clone: Its antigen is not yet known. The record has no base qualities; no much larger clone is one base away.

Points the paper makes about the study in general: Low levels of normalized T-cell clonal expansion were also seen in some patients who did not respond. Antigen specificity was not determined for the clonally expanded peripheral T cells. In partial responders in the 0.1-3.0 mg/kg groups, normalized peripheral clonal expansion was found to be among the lowest, especially among CD8+ T cells. At doses from 0.1 to 3.0 mg/kg, clonal expansion was seen in both CD4+ and CD8+ blood T cells between baseline and week 6. After ivuxolimab, more expanded clones were found on average in CD8+ T cells than in CD4+ T cells.

The trial excluded patients who had a history of autoimmune disease or who were on systemic immunosuppression. In every dose cohort, peripheral blood was drawn for TCR sequencing at baseline, cycle 4 day 1, and cycle 7 day 1. Samples were obtained from an open-label, multicenter, first-in-human phase I dose-escalation trial of ivuxolimab. Adults with locally advanced or metastatic melanoma, renal cell carcinoma, hepatocellular carcinoma or head and neck squamous cell carcinoma were enrolled in the trial. CD4+ and CD8+ T cells were sorted separately from peripheral blood before TCR sequencing. The source of this sequence is an adult with an advanced solid tumor such as melanoma, head and neck, liver or kidney cancer. The input for sequencing was CD4+ or CD8+ T cells sorted from blood, taken in a trial of the OX40 agonist ivuxolimab. The sequence links TRBV9 to TRBJ2-7, with no confidently assigned D gene. The CDR3 region has the sequence CASSAPLGDEQYF. The sequence in DNA is TGTGCCAGCAGCGCACCCCTTGGGGACGAGCAGTACTTC. Full variable domain (CDR3 extended with the reference TRBV9 and TRBJ2-7 proteins): DSGVTQTPKHLITATGQRVTLRCSPRSGDLSVYWYQQSLDQGLQFLIQYYNGEERAKGNILERFSAQQFPDLHSELNLSSLELGDSALYFCASSAPLGDEQYFGPGTRLTVT.